The 18 T cell receptor beta chains below come from one sample, sequenced in a study of beta chain features in type 1 diabetes. What was sequenced were expressed TCRB transcripts, since all of the isolated RNA had been reverse transcribed. Clones were sequenced by immunoSEQ multiplex PCR, and TCRdb holds only the in-frame ones, with some missing. The sample includes about 350,000 clones, about 20% seen only once; the top ten take about 0.045%. Material for sequencing was naive CD4+ T cells from blood. The receptors derive from a woman aged 18-35 years in good health.

The chain combines TRBV11-2 with TRBJ2-4; TRBD1 agrees at 9 bases. The CDR3 consists of 13 residues. The V gene's germline CDR1 is SGHAT and CDR2 FQNNGV. Germline trimming cut 8 bases from V and 7 bases from J; bases unmatched to any gene: 6. CDR3 in amino acids: CASARDRDNIQYF. CDR3 coding DNA: TGTGCCAGCGCCCGGGACAGGGACAACATTCAGTACTTC.

The chain is built from TRBV9 and TRBJ2-6; D gene unclear. The CDR3 consists of 14 residues. V gave up 4 bases and J gave up 2 bases, with 7 bases separating them. In germline, CDR1 is SGDLS, CDR2 YYNGEE. The CDR3 loop reads CASSPVPGANVLTF. The CDR3 coding sequence is TGTGCCAGCAGCCCGGTTCCTGGGGCCAACGTCCTGACTTTC.

The table lists this clone with a count of one. This sequence joins TRBV10-3 and TRBJ2-2; 7 bases are a match to TRBD2. This CDR3 contains 14 residues. V lost 3 bases and J lost 5; bases outside the gene matches: 3. Per germline, CDR1 ENHRY and CDR2 SYGVKD. CDR3 sequence: CAISEGRVTGELFF. CDR3 nucleotide sequence: TGTGCCATCAGTGAAGGGAGGGTAACCGGGGAGCTGTTTTTT.

This clone has a handful of counts. The chain has TRBV19 and TRBJ2-7; D possibly corresponds to TRBD2 (5 bases). Germline V gives CDR1 LNHDA, CDR2 SQIVND (reference sequence). The CDR3 consists of 14 residues. The V end was cut by 3 bases, the J end by 0 bases, with 9 bases between. This chain's CDR3 is CASSMPTNSYEQYF. CDR3 sequence (DNA): TGTGCCAGTAGTATGCCGACTAACTCCTACGAGCAGTACTTC. The complete variable domain, with remaining parts taken from reference TRBV19 and TRBJ2-7, reads DGGITQSPKYLFRKEGQNVTLSCEQNLNHDAMYWYRQDPGQGLRLIYYSQIVNDFQKGDIAEGYSVSREKKESFPLTVTSAQKNPTAFYLCASSMPTNSYEQYFGPGTRLTVT.

This clone was picked up a small number of times. The chain combines TRBV30 with TRBJ2-3; 14 positions match TRBD2. CDR1 GTSNPN and CDR2 SVGIG come from the germline V gene (reference sequence). There are 16 residues in the CDR3. With V trimmed by 4 bases and J by 3 bases, 6 bases remained unmatched. The CDR3 DNA sequence: TGTGCCTGGACCAGGGGGACTAGCGGGAGTACAGATACGCAGTATTTT. Translation gives CAWTRGTSGSTDTQYF.

There are a few counts of this clone. The rearrangement joins TRBV30 to TRBJ2-5; 9 bases map to TRBD1. CDR1 is GTSNPN and CDR2 is SVGIG in the germline V gene (reference sequence). The CDR3 consists of 17 residues. V was pared by 5 bases and J by 1 base, with 14 bases of the junction left unmatched. CDR3 DNA: TGTGCCTGGGGGGGGACAGGGAGGAGGGTCTTCCAAGAGACCCAGTACTTC. As protein: CAWGGTGRRVFQETQYF.

As concerns this clone: The identical CDR3 is also encoded by other nucleotide sequences in the sample. The chain employs TRBV5-1 and TRBJ2-1; possibly TRBD1 for D (6 bases). CDR3 length: 14 residues. Germline V gene sequence: CDR1 SGHRS, CDR2 YFSETQ. Trimming stripped 0 bases from V and 4 bases from J, with 8 bases between. This CDR3 reads CASSLGQGYNEQFF. The CDR3, as DNA: TGCGCCAGCAGCTTGGGCCAGGGGTACAATGAGCAGTTCTTC.

As concerns this clone: Other DNA sequences of this sample code for an identical CDR3. V is TRBV4-2 and J is TRBJ2-7; 7 bases are a match to TRBD1. Germline V lookup: CDR1 LGHNA, CDR2 YNFKEQ. With 0 bases clipped from V and 1 base from J, the junction kept 0 bases outside the gene matches. The CDR3 is 14 amino acids. The DNA of the CDR3 is TGTGCCAGCAGCCAAGACAGGGGGTCCTACGAGCAGTACTTC. It encodes CASSQDRGSYEQYF.

The chain is built from TRBV7-2 and TRBJ1-6; D possibly corresponds to TRBD1 (6 bases). Trimming left V 4 bases short and J 9 bases short, with 13 bases between. The CDR3 runs to 14 residues. The germline gives CDR1 SGHTA, CDR2 FQGNSA. The CDR3 loop is CASSSWGGRSPLHF. The CDR3 DNA follows: TGTGCCAGCAGCTCTTGGGGGGGCCGTTCACCCCTCCACTTT. Variable domain in full (rest from reference TRBV7-2 and TRBJ1-6): GAGVSQSPSNKVTEKGKDVELRCDPISGHTALYWYRQSLGQGLEFLIYFQGNSAPDKSGLPSDRFSAERTGGSVSTLTIQRTQQEDSAVYLCASSSWGGRSPLHFGNGTRLTVT.

This clone was recorded a few times. The J gene is TRBJ2-1, the V gene TRBV18, with 8 nucleotides matching TRBD2. V trimming: 10 bases; J trimming: 5 bases; junction bases outside the gene matches: 7. The germline V gene encodes CDR1 KGHSH and CDR2 LQKENI. The length of the CDR3 is 13 residues. This CDR3 is CATTAGANNEQFF. CDR3 nucleotide sequence: TGTGCCACCACAGCGGGGGCAAACAATGAGCAGTTCTTC. Complete variable domain (other parts from reference TRBV18 and TRBJ2-1): NAGVMQNPRHLVRRRGQEARLRCSPMKGHSHVYWYRQLPEEGLKFMVYLQKENIIDESGMPKERFSAEFPKEGPSILRIQQVVRGDSAAYFCATTAGANNEQFFGPGTRLTVL.

This clone was observed a handful of times. The chain recombines TRBV4-3 with TRBJ1-1; tentative D call: TRBD1 (6 bases). CDR1 is LGHNA and CDR2 is YSLEER in the germline V gene. The V and J ends lost 1 base and 11 bases respectively, with 20 bases between them. The CDR3 is made up of 15 amino acids. CDR3 sequence (DNA): TGCGCCAGCAGCCAAGTAACAGGGTTTCCCGGTTTGGCTTTCTTT. This translates into CASSQVTGFPGLAFF.

In its sample, this clone was seen a few times. The chain is built from TRBV9 and TRBJ2-5; no clear D gene. Germline V gene lookup returns CDR1 SGDLS and CDR2 YYNGEE. The CDR3 runs 15 residues. Trimming removed 0 bases at V and 0 bases at J, with 9 bases between. The CDR3 DNA reads TGTGCCAGCAGCGTAGGCAAGCGCCACCAAGAGACCCAGTACTTC. Translation: CASSVGKRHQETQYF.

This clone appeared a few times. The chain joins TRBV7-2 to TRBJ2-1; D might be TRBD2 (6 bases). The CDR3 runs 17 residues. Trimming pared 5 bases from V and 7 bases from J, leaving 24 bases between. Germline CDR1 reads SGHTA; CDR2 reads FQGNSA. CDR3 nucleotides: TGTGCCAGCAGCCTGGGACTGCTTAGGGATGGCGGTAATGAGCAGTTCTTC. The encoded protein is CASSLGLLRDGGNEQFF.

CDR3 sequence (DNA): TGTGCCAGCTCACCGTCCGGACAGAGGAATAACTATGGCTACACCTTC. Protein: CASSPSGQRNNYGYTF. V and J are TRBV18 and TRBJ1-2; perhaps TRBD1 as D (6 bases). Germline V gives CDR1 KGHSH, CDR2 LQKENI. V was clipped by 3 bases and J by 1 base, with 15 bases between them. The CDR3 is made up of 16 amino acids.

The J gene is TRBJ1-2, the V gene TRBV10-2, with a weak D call TRBD1 (6 bases). Trimming shortened V by 3 bases and J by 4 bases, and 12 bases separated the two germline ends. The CDR3 spans 14 residues. Looked up from germline, CDR1 is WSHSY and CDR2 is SAAADI. DNA for the CDR3: TGCGCCAGCAGTGACAAGGGACAAGGCTATGGCTACACCTTC. Protein sequence: CASSDKGQGYGYTF.

The V gene is TRBV6-6, the J gene TRBJ2-7; D perhaps matches TRBD1 (6 bases). The CDR3 has 16 amino acids. The germline V gene encodes CDR1 MNHNY and CDR2 SVGAGI (reference sequence). V shed 4 bases and J shed 0 bases, with 16 bases lying between them. CDR3 protein: CASSSELGGPSYEQYF. DNA for the CDR3: TGTGCCAGCAGTTCCGAACTAGGGGGACCCTCCTACGAGCAGTACTTC.

This clone has a handful of counts. This chain joins TRBV7-2 and TRBJ2-7; possible D gene TRBD1, 6 bases. CDR1 is SGHTA, CDR2 FQGNSA, per germline. The germline V and J ends were trimmed by 4 bases and 2 bases, with 9 bases remaining between them. The CDR3 has 13 residues. Here the CDR3 DNA reads TGTGCCAGCAGCTCCCCAGGGGCCTACGAGCAGTACTTC. Translation: CASSSPGAYEQYF.

This clone showed up just a few times. V gene TRBV18 combines with J gene TRBJ2-7; possibly TRBD1 for D (5 bases). V gave up 0 bases and J gave up 1 base, with 13 bases separating them. Per the germline V gene, CDR1 is KGHSH and CDR2 is LQKENI. The CDR3 is 16 residues long. CDR3: CASSPPGRVLSYEQYF. CDR3 nucleotide sequence: TGTGCCAGCTCACCACCGGGCAGGGTCTTGTCCTACGAGCAGTACTTC.